Here is one T cell receptor (beta chain) with its context. Its antigen is still unknown. No base qualities exist here, and no much larger clone lies one base off it. Libraries came from the immunoSEQ multiplex PCR assay. For the multiplex PCR, a mixture combining 60 forward primers for TCR Vbeta segments and 13 reverse primers for TCR Jbeta segments was used. The CDR3 region of rearranged TCR beta genes was amplified from genomic DNA by a multiplex PCR assay. The Illumina HiSeq System was used to sequence the amplified TCR beta libraries as 87-base-pair reads. The source study handled its data this way. Across the 500 to 750 repertoires, a later analysis counted 80 million or so unique TCR beta chains, 9.5 million to 12 million of which were shared by at least two donors. A nearest-neighbor algorithm error-corrected the raw reads and collapsed the reads into unique sequences, merging closely related sequences to remove PCR and sequencing errors. V, D and J gene segments were assigned by aligning CDR3 sequences to IMGT reference sequences. For a sequence to be retained, at least a six-nucleotide match to both a V gene segment and a J gene segment was required. Rearrangements were called productive when the CDR3 lacked stop codons and stayed in frame with V and J; all others were non-productive. CDR3 was defined by IMGT convention, running from the second conserved V-encoded cysteine to the conserved J-encoded phenylalanine. In an earlier analysis of approximately 500 of the donors, sequences lacking an unambiguous match to a single V gene segment were excluded. In an earlier analysis of 450 to 750 of the donors, a V segment was called functional when productive rearrangements were above 56.7%, and segregating when the standard deviation between donors exceeded 5%. To diagnose cytomegalovirus status from the catalog of TCR beta chain sequences, a statistical classification framework was built. V and J gene assignment, in a later analysis, came from comparing TCR nucleotide sequences with IMGT/GENE-DB human TR gene sequences. Using the TCRdist pipeline, a later analysis assigned CDR3 sequences along with most-parsimonious VDJ recombination scenarios. In a later analysis, each TCR beta chain was defined by its CDR3 amino acid sequence together with its V-gene family, and reads lacking a unique V-gene family were excluded. As a way to deal with suspected cross-contamination and a sequencing artifact, a later analysis dropped hundreds of nucleotide sequences that were highly shared and had low generation probability. In a later analysis, a clonal expansion index for each public chain was calculated from normalized within-repertoire ranks of inferred template counts. In a later analysis, generation probabilities were computed using a VDJ recombination model fitted to out-of-frame rearrangements, and the results were checked against IGoR. A later analysis scored TCR-TCR, TCR-HLA and TCR-CMV co-occurrence with hypergeometric tests, applying a repertoire-size bias correction to TCR pairs. To estimate false discovery rates, a later analysis permuted the HLA or CMV assignments 20 times. In a later analysis, co-occurring TCRs were grouped using DBSCAN, with TCRdist sequence similarity added in when clustering inside HLA-allele-positive subsets. Co-occurrence clustering excluded repertoires with fewer than 30,000 or more than 120,000 public chains, plus five with anomalous nucleotide sharing. Imported from immuneACCESS, the table was reduced by TCRdb to in-frame sequences with V and J called. These copies leave out some clones; in studies compared against another copy, an unresolved V gene accounts for under half, and the cause of the remainder is not known. The V and J calls and clone size are taken from that table; D and trimming were inferred from the DNA. This sample lists 150,000 to 200,000 clones; less than 90% were detected once. The ten largest clones add up to 0.25% to 0.3% of the sample.

This specimen belongs to a study of cytomegalovirus exposure and HLA in healthy donors (dated by TCRdb to 2016 to 2017). About the study as a whole: An earlier analysis of roughly 630 of the donors reported more than 250 Gb of sequence data and 100 million to 140 million unique TCR beta sequences from about 179 million T cells. Approximately 300 gigabases of sequencing data and approximately 92 million unique TCR sequences made up an early release that covered several hundred HLA-typed donors. Of the 350 to 450 genotyped donors, about 80% fell in the genetic ancestry cluster associated with self-reported Caucasian donors. The study was designed to test whether signatures of past pathogen exposure could be identified by cataloging public T cell receptors. The T cell repertoires of some 700 subjects were profiled by immunosequencing and related to cytomegalovirus serostatus. Along with the approximately 650-subject first cohort, a separate validation cohort of over a hundred different subjects was used. High-throughput TCR immunosequencing, statistical association of individual TCRs with disease status, and machine learning were combined to predict cytomegalovirus infection status. A later analysis re-analyzed previously published TCR beta repertoires from approximately 670 donors and added high-resolution HLA genotyping to study TCR occurrence patterns. In the later analysis, no new phenotypic data were used to find candidate immune exposures; instead, reliance was placed on TCR beta sequences and their occurrence across donors. An earlier analysis of about 620 of the donors applied high-throughput TCR beta sequencing to assess whether each TCR beta V gene segment acted as functional or pseudogenic. Donor age, sex, ethnicity and CMV serostatus were compiled together with the repertoire data. In a later genetic analysis, genome-wide SNP genotypes for about 60% of the 666 donors were used, and that subset was treated as a discovery cohort. Every discovery cohort repertoire had been produced on one sequencing platform. HLA typing covered class I and class II loci at four-digit resolution. The number of donors typed differed by locus, with about 629-630 for A, B, C, DRB1 and DQB1, about 500 for DQA1, 600 to 610 for DPA1, and some 470 for DPB1. Roughly 5 DR-DQ haplotypes were handled as single units for association and clustering because linkage in the cohort was strong. Across some 400 genotyped donors of the cohort, an average of about 250,000 unique TCR beta nucleotide sequences per donor were sequenced, and roughly 20% of those sequences were non-productive.

In total, 600 or so healthy bone marrow donors made up the cohort. At the time of sampling, every cohort member was nominally healthy, though immune exposures that went unrecorded were likely present. The donor tested CMV seronegative, placing the donor among the 350 or so seronegative members of the cohort. A peripheral blood sample was provided by each donor, and peripheral blood mononuclear cells were used for TCR beta sequencing. The Qiagen DNeasy Blood Extraction Kit was used to extract genomic DNA from the blood cell samples. The CDR3, cysteine through phenylalanine, is 14 amino acids long. The read is trimmed to its CDR3 DNA, 42 bases read in frame from base 1. CDR1 and CDR2 (SGHRS, YFSETQ) derive from the germline V gene. V is shortened by 1 base, J by 8 bases, and the region joining them spans 13 bases. Here is what the overall study found, with its caveats: Broadly in line with IMGT annotations, most TCR beta V segments showed up in productive rearrangements about 90% or about 30% of the time in an earlier analysis of 450 to 750 of the donors. HLA typing was unavailable for some donors at each locus, so association tests used only the typed subset. In the study, 150 to 200 TCR beta chains were listed as associated with cytomegalovirus. The cohort was sequenced for TCR beta chains only, and without alpha or paired-chain data the features that could be detected were limited. Most CMV-associated TCR beta chains appeared to be HLA-restricted in a later analysis, and the HLA associations seemed to be driven largely by CMV exposure. In a later analysis, 16,951 TCR beta sequences were associated with specific HLA alleles at a false discovery rate of 0.05. In a later analysis, the rate of TCR association differed among HLA loci, with DRB1 alleles having the most associated TCRs and HLA-C alleles having the fewest. The classifier was reported to diagnose cytomegalovirus status with high specificity and sensitivity in both the original and validation cohorts. When HLA alleles, especially DR and DQ, strongly co-occurred, TCR associations were difficult to assign to individual alleles. In vitro tests confirmed that a few of the cytomegalovirus-associated TCR beta chains recognize cytomegalovirus antigens. Most TCR sequences were observed very rarely across donors, whereas some public TCRs were present in many individuals. In a later analysis, HLA-associated TCR beta chains were found to be more clonally expanded and to have lower generation probabilities than equally common non-associated chains. Linkage disequilibrium might explain the correlated functional status among segregating V segments, but an unknown experimental factor could not be excluded. Compared with the roughly 710-donor mean, donors in an Asian-associated ancestry cluster had fewer N-insertions in productive TCRs, according to a later genetic analysis. A further reported finding was that TCR beta sequences accurately predicted the HLA-A and HLA-B alleles for most subjects in the first cohort. Some IMGT-functional V segments, including TRBV6-2 and TRBV6-3, could not be told apart with the 87-base-pair reads, so those segments were excluded. Presence/absence analyses assumed roughly uniform sequencing depth across donors, an assumption that may not hold. It was suggested by the authors that the approach could potentially be generalized to other disease states and immunological phenotypes. A cluster of highly shared sequence variants was judged likely to represent a technical artifact of the sequencing pipeline. The earlier analysis of approximately 540 of the donors excluded roughly 17 rarely observed V segments, including chromosome 9 orphons, because counts were too low. For the cohort, immune exposure information was limited to CMV serostatus. A later genetic analysis associated a missense DCLRE1C variant with V-gene and J-gene trimming of TCR beta chains, and an independent cohort replicated the association. According to a later analysis, parvovirus B19, influenza, CMV and Epstein-Barr virus appeared linked to several top co-occurrence clusters.

The origin of this receptor is a boy aged 5-17 years in good health and CMV-seronegative. The rearranged segments are TRBV5-1 and TRBJ2-1, with TRBD2 perhaps the D gene, on 6 matching bases. The material sequenced was PBMCs. The DNA sequence is as follows: TGCGCCAGCAGCTTGCGGGTAGCGGACTATGAGCAGTTCTTC. This encodes CASSLRVADYEQFF.